This is a list of T cell receptor beta chains from one sample in a study of blood T cell repertoires in COVID-19. Sequenced by immunoSEQ multiplex PCR; TCRdb stores in-frame clones only, minus some. Among more than 300,000 clones listed, approximately 90% were seen once. The sample was PBMCs or T cells enriched from blood (not recorded which). These receptors were collected from a woman aged 25 to 39 who had recovered from COVID-19. Each CDR3 is given with its conserved first and last residue. A D gene is named only where the DNA matches it firmly. Size tells how often a clone was seen (once, few, many) or the class of an expanded clone, and some rows leave it out.

J gene | clone size | D gene | V gene | CDR3 DNA | CDR3 protein
TRBJ2-3 | NA | NA | TRBV9 | TGTGCCAGCAGTGATCGGACAGAAGATACGCAGTATTTT | CASSDRTEDTQYF
TRBJ1-1 | NA | NA | TRBV2 | TGTGCCAGCAGTCCCCCTAATTTGAACACTGAAGCTTTCTTT | CASSPPNLNTEAFF
TRBJ1-3 | once | NA | TRBV5-6 | TGTGCCAGCAGCTTGGGGCTGGGGCTGGGAAACACCATATATTTT | CASSLGLGLGNTIYF
TRBJ2-7 | NA | TRBD1 | TRBV5-4 | TGTGCCAGCAGCTACCGGGGACAGGGGGGGACCTACGAGCAGTACTTC | CASSYRGQGGTYEQYF
TRBJ1-2 | NA | NA | TRBV5-4 | TGTGCCAGCAGCTTGGCGGGGAGGACGAACTTTGGCTACACCTTC | CASSLAGRTNFGYTF
TRBJ2-5 | NA | TRBD1 | TRBV4-1 | TGCGCCAGCAGCCGGGCGGGACAGGGGCAGGAGACCCAGTACTTC | CASSRAGQGQETQYF
TRBJ1-1 | NA | TRBD1 | TRBV5-5 | TGTGCCAGCAGCTTACCGGGACAGACCATGAACACTGAAGCTTTCTTT | CASSLPGQTMNTEAFF
TRBJ2-7 | once | TRBD2 | TRBV5-1 | TGCGCCAGCAGCCAAACTAGCGGGGGGCTCAACGAGCAGTACTTC | CASSQTSGGLNEQYF
TRBJ2-1 | NA | NA | TRBV19 | TGTGCCAGTAGTATACGACAGAGCTCCTACAATGAGCAGTTCTTC | CASSIRQSSYNEQFF
TRBJ2-1 | NA | NA | TRBV9 | TGTGCCAGCAGCGCGACAGAAGACAATGAGCAGTTCTTC | CASSATEDNEQFF
TRBJ1-1 | NA | TRBD1 | TRBV2 | TGTGCCAGCACCAAGGACAGGTCTATCGGGAACACTGAAGCTTTCTTT | CASTKDRSIGNTEAFF
TRBJ2-5 | NA | NA | TRBV5-1 | TGCGCCAGCAGTGTCAGGGGCCAAGAGACCCAGTACTTC | CASSVRGQETQYF
TRBJ1-1 | NA | TRBD1 | TRBV7-3 | TGTGCCAGCAGCTTACAGGGGGCGGGTGAAGCTTTCTTT | CASSLQGAGEAFF
TRBJ1-1 | NA | NA | TRBV6-5 | TGTGCCACCTCGGGGGGGAAGAACACTGAAGCTTTCTTT | CATSGGKNTEAFF
TRBJ1-2 | NA | NA | TRBV12-3/TRBV12-4 | TGTGCCAGCAGTTCAGATTATGGCTACACCTTC | CASSSDYGYTF
TRBJ2-2 | NA | NA | TRBV10-2 | TGCGCCAGCTTAACGGGGGCGAACACCGGGGAGCTGTTTTTT | CASLTGANTGELFF
TRBJ1-4 | NA | TRBD1 | TRBV5-1 | TGCGCCAGCAGCTTGGCCACGGGACAGGGTAACGAAAAACTGTTTTTT | CASSLATGQGNEKLFF
TRBJ1-2 | NA | NA | TRBV12-5 | TGTGCTAGTGGTTTTGCCGACAGCATATATGGCTACACCTTC | CASGFADSIYGYTF
TRBJ1-1 | NA | NA | TRBV2 | TGTGCCAGCAGGGGACACCCGAACACTGAAGCTTTCTTT | CASRGHPNTEAFF
TRBJ2-3 | NA | NA | TRBV7-6 | TGTGCCAGCAGCCCAGCTGGGCGGGTTACAGATACGCAGTATTTT | CASSPAGRVTDTQYF
TRBJ1-1 | NA | NA | TRBV18 | TGTGCCAGCTCACCTCTCGAAGGGGCCAGATCGGACACTGAAGCTTTCTTT | CASSPLEGARSDTEAFF
TRBJ1-5 | NA | TRBD1 | TRBV7-2 | TGTGCCAGCAGCTTGAGACAGGGGTCCGGGCAGCCCCAGCATTTT | CASSLRQGSGQPQHF
TRBJ1-2 | NA | NA | TRBV7-2 | TGTGCCAGCAGCCCCCCGGTAAACTATGGCTACACCTTC | CASSPPVNYGYTF
TRBJ1-2 | NA | TRBD1 | TRBV30 | TGTGCCTGGAACAGGGACAGGGTAGGGCCTGACTATGGCTACACCTTC | CAWNRDRVGPDYGYTF
TRBJ1-3 | few | NA | TRBV18 | TGTGCCAGCTCACCACCGGGGCAGCCCTCTGGAAACACCATATATTTT | CASSPPGQPSGNTIYF
TRBJ2-1 | once | TRBD2 | TRBV14 | TGTGCCAGCAGCCAAGATCCCGCGGGGGTCTTCAATGAGCAGTTCTTC | CASSQDPAGVFNEQFF
TRBJ2-7 | NA | NA | TRBV5-4 | TGTGCCAGCAGCGGGGCCGGCCGTGGCGGCACCTCCTACGAGCAGTACTTC | CASSGAGRGGTSYEQYF
TRBJ2-5 | NA | NA | TRBV10-1 | TGCGCCAGCAGTGGCTTCGCTTTCGGGGGGACCCAGTACTTC | CASSGFAFGGTQYF
TRBJ1-1 | NA | TRBD1 | TRBV7-3 | TGTGCCAGCAGCCTCGGGACAGGTTTTATGAGCACTGAAGCTTTCTTT | CASSLGTGFMSTEAFF
TRBJ2-3 | NA | TRBD2 | TRBV7-2 | TGTGCCAGCAGCTTAGTAGCGGGGTATGAAGATACGCAGTATTTT | CASSLVAGYEDTQYF
TRBJ1-2 | NA | TRBD1 | TRBV5-1 | TGCGCCAGCAGCCCGGACAGGGAATATGGCTACACCTTC | CASSPDREYGYTF
TRBJ1-5 | NA | NA | TRBV9 | TGTGCCAGCAGCCGAACTGGGACTTGGGATCAGCCCCAGCATTTT | CASSRTGTWDQPQHF
TRBJ1-2 | NA | NA | TRBV18 | TGTGCCAGCTCACCAACCAGTCAGTACGGCTACACCTTC | CASSPTSQYGYTF
TRBJ1-3 | NA | TRBD1 | TRBV4-2 | TGTGCCAGCAGCCAAGAAGGAGGGACAGGGGGCTCGGCTGCTGGAAACACCATATATTTT | CASSQEGGTGGSAAGNTIYF
TRBJ1-1 | NA | NA | TRBV18 | TGTGCCAGCTCGCAAACAGGGACCACTGAAGCTTTCTTT | CASSQTGTTEAFF
TRBJ2-5 | NA | NA | TRBV5-1 | TGCGCCAGCAGCTCAAGGGAGGTGTCGTTGGGGACCCAGTACTTC | CASSSREVSLGTQYF
TRBJ2-7 | NA | TRBD1 | TRBV3-1/TRBV3-2 | TGTGCCAGCAGCTCGGGACAGGGGACCTACGAGCAGTACTTC | CASSSGQGTYEQYF
TRBJ2-2 | NA | NA | TRBV4-1 | TGCGCCAGCAGCCAAGATGAGAGGTGGACCGGGGAGCTGTTTTTT | CASSQDERWTGELFF
TRBJ1-1 | NA | NA | TRBV2 | TGTGCCAGCAGTGAGTCCAGGGGCACTGAAGCTTTCTTT | CASSESRGTEAFF
TRBJ1-6 | few | NA | TRBV2 | TGTGCCAGCAGTCAAATTGGGAGCTCCTATAATTCACCCCTCCACTTT | CASSQIGSSYNSPLHF
TRBJ1-2 | NA | NA | TRBV9 | TGTGCCAGCAGCGTCGGGGGGGCGATTGGCTACACCTTC | CASSVGGAIGYTF
TRBJ1-2 | NA | NA | TRBV30 | TGTGCCTGGAGGACGTTAAGCCAGGGCTATGGCTACACCTTC | CAWRTLSQGYGYTF